This T cell receptor (beta chain) was sequenced in a study of blood T cell repertoires in COVID-19. Overall study context: Both acute and convalescent COVID-19 samples were obtained from the United States, Italy and Spain.

In germline, CDR1 is SNHLY, CDR2 FYNNEI. V trimming: 8 bases; J trimming: 0 bases; junction bases outside the gene matches: 9. The length of the CDR3 is 15 residues. Participants reported their clinical history, and cohort assignment relied on those reports. Original data processing: Nucleated cell counts were estimated from reference gene primer amplification. Libraries were prepared by immunoSEQ multiplex PCR; TCRdb keeps only in-frame clonotypes and omits some of them. That table furnishes V, J and clone size, whereas the DNA furnished D and trimming. This table holds approximately 470,000 clones, about nine tenths found once.

The source material was PBMCs or T cells enriched from blood (not recorded which). The chain joins TRBV2 to TRBJ1-1, with 7 positions matching TRBD1. This receptor was obtained from a woman in her late teens or twenties who had recovered from COVID-19. CDR3 sequence (DNA): TGTGCCAGCCACCGTGGTGGGACAGTGAACACTGAAGCTTTCTTT. Encoded protein: CASHRGGTVNTEAFF.